This TCR beta chain derives from a study of T cell responses to AZD1222 COVID-19 vaccine. Study-wide points: Nearly half of the spike-specific TCRs reportedly recognize variant regions that carry no mutations. Sampling captured repertoires only after the peak T cell response.

Second doses were pooled across both intervals (about 4 or about 12 weeks). Comments on this clone: Its antigen remains unknown.

This table comes from immunoSEQ multiplex PCR, and its TCRdb copy is limited to in-frame clones, with some not included. The sample shows 150,000 to 200,000 clones, 85% to 95% of them seen only once. The source material was peripheral blood, sampled 28 days after the second AZD1222 dose. The clonotype comes from an adult who received the AZD1222 COVID-19 vaccine.

The CDR3 sequence is CASSEADGTYGYTF. The CDR3 nucleotides read TGTGCCAGCAGTGAAGCGGACGGAACGTATGGCTACACCTTC. The chain links TRBV6-1 to TRBJ1-2; no reliable D call. This CDR3 region has 14 residues. Germline V gene data show CDR1 as MNHNS and CDR2 as SASEGT. The V and J ends lost 0 bases and 5 bases respectively, with 10 bases between them.